A selection of T cell receptor beta chains follows, all from one sample in a study of blood T cell repertoires in COVID-19. Method: immunoSEQ multiplex PCR; TCRdb's copy keeps in-frame clones and lacks some. Of 250,000 to 400,000 clones in the sample, roughly nine tenths were seen once. Sequencing was done on a sample of PBMCs or T cells enriched from blood (not recorded which). These receptors were obtained from a man in his fifties or sixties who had recovered from COVID-19. Each CDR3 is given with its conserved first and last residue. Fields, in order: D gene, V gene, J gene, clone size, CDR3 DNA, CDR3 protein. The D gene is left open where the match is weak. Expanded clones are given a class, and other clones once, few, many or no size at all.

TRBD2	TRBV7-2	TRBJ2-1	.	TGTGCCAGCAGCTTAGCGGGACTAGCGGGAGTAGACAATGAGCAGTTCTTC	CASSLAGLAGVDNEQFF
TRBD1	TRBV5-6	TRBJ2-5	.	TGTGCCAGCAGCCGGACAGGGGGGGAGACCCAGTACTTC	CASSRTGGETQYF
.	TRBV28	TRBJ2-7	.	TGTGCCAGCAGCTCTGTACTGAGCTCCTACGAGCAGTACTTC	CASSSVLSSYEQYF
TRBD1	TRBV18	TRBJ1-6	.	TGTGCCAGCTCACCACTGAACAGGGGGTTTGAGCCCCTCCACTTT	CASSPLNRGFEPLHF
TRBD1	TRBV15	TRBJ2-5	once	TGTGCCACCAGCAGACCCGCGAGGGGGCCGAAAGAGACCCAGTACTTC	CATSRPARGPKETQYF
TRBD1	TRBV5-1	TRBJ2-1	.	TGCGCCAGCAGCTTGGAGAAGGGACAGGGGGGCACCTTATTCTCCTACAATGAGCAGTTCTTC	CASSLEKGQGGTLFSYNEQFF
TRBD1	TRBV5-1	TRBJ1-2	.	TGCGCCAGCAGCTCGCAGGGGGATGACTATGGCTACACCTTC	CASSSQGDDYGYTF
TRBD1	TRBV29-1	TRBJ2-7	.	TGCAGCGTTCCGGGACAGGTCTACGAGCAGTACTTC	CSVPGQVYEQYF
TRBD2	TRBV7-2	TRBJ2-7	.	TGTGCCAGCAGCTTACTCCGTGGTGGTAGCGGGGCAGGGCGGGAGCAGTACTTC	CASSLLRGGSGAGREQYF
TRBD1	TRBV7-2	TRBJ2-7	.	TGTGCCAGCAGCCCCCAGACAGGGTACTACGAGCAGTACTTC	CASSPQTGYYEQYF
TRBD2	TRBV5-1	TRBJ2-2	.	TGCGCCAGCAGCTTGGTTCTAGCGGGAGGGTCATCCGGGGAGCTGTTTTTT	CASSLVLAGGSSGELFF
TRBD1	TRBV5-8	TRBJ2-1	.	TGTGCCAGCAGCCGCCGACAGGGGTTTTTTTATGAGCAGTTCTTC	CASSRRQGFFYEQFF
.	TRBV18	TRBJ2-7	.	TGTGCCAGCTCACCGGGGACAAGGGTCTACGAGCAGTACTTC	CASSPGTRVYEQYF
TRBD1	TRBV19	TRBJ2-2	.	TGTGCCAGTAGTATGTTGAGCAGGGGGCTTGTCACCGGGGAGCTGTTTTTT	CASSMLSRGLVTGELFF
TRBD1	TRBV11-2	TRBJ1-4	once	TGTGCCAGCAGCGTCCGGGACAGTGAAAAACTGTTTTTT	CASSVRDSEKLFF